A selection of T cell receptor beta chains follows, all from one sample in a study of T cells in localized non-small cell lung cancer. The data were produced by immunoSEQ multiplex PCR, yet TCRdb's version contains in-frame clones alone and is incomplete. The sample shows approximately 2,500 clones, about a third of them seen only once. The sequenced sample was lung tumor tissue, obtained before any cancer treatment. All receptors come from a female donor of 60 years or more with stage II lung adenocarcinoma. Each CDR3 is given with its conserved first and last residue. The D gene is left open where the match is weak. Expanded clones are given a class, and other clones once, few, many or no size at all.

.	.	TRBV18	TRBJ1-2	TGTGCCAGCTCACCCCTGGACGGAAACTATGGCTACACCTTC	CASSPLDGNYGYTF
.	.	TRBV19	TRBJ2-5	TGTGCCAGTGGAGGGACGGGGGCACAAGAGACCCAGTACTTC	CASGGTGAQETQYF
.	.	TRBV18	TRBJ1-1	TGTGCCAGCTCACCACGTCCCTTGGGAGGGGCGAACACTGAAGCTTTCTTT	CASSPRPLGGANTEAFF
.	.	TRBV11-3	TRBJ2-3	TGTGCCAGCAGCACAGGCCGATATAGCACAGATACGCAGTATTTT	CASSTGRYSTDTQYF
.	TRBD1	TRBV9	TRBJ2-1	TGTGCCAGCAGCGTAGCGGACAGGGGGCATGAGCAGTTCTTC	CASSVADRGHEQFF
.	TRBD2	TRBV29-1	TRBJ2-3	TGCAGCGTTGAACTAGCGGGACTCACAGATACGCAGTATTTT	CSVELAGLTDTQYF
large	TRBD2	TRBV9	TRBJ2-1	TGTGCCAGCAGCGCCGAACAAAGGACTAGCTATGGATATGAGCAGTTCTTC	CASSAEQRTSYGYEQFF
few	TRBD1	TRBV6-8	TRBJ1-2	TGTGCCAGCACCCGGACAGGCAGTCTCTATGGCTACACCTTC	CASTRTGSLYGYTF
few	TRBD1	TRBV2	TRBJ2-2	TGTGCCAGCACCGGGACAGGGGCTACCGGGGAGCTGTTTTTT	CASTGTGATGELFF
.	TRBD1	TRBV28	TRBJ2-2	TGTGCCAGCAGCAAGACAGGGTCGAACGGCGGGGAGCTGTTTTTT	CASSKTGSNGGELFF